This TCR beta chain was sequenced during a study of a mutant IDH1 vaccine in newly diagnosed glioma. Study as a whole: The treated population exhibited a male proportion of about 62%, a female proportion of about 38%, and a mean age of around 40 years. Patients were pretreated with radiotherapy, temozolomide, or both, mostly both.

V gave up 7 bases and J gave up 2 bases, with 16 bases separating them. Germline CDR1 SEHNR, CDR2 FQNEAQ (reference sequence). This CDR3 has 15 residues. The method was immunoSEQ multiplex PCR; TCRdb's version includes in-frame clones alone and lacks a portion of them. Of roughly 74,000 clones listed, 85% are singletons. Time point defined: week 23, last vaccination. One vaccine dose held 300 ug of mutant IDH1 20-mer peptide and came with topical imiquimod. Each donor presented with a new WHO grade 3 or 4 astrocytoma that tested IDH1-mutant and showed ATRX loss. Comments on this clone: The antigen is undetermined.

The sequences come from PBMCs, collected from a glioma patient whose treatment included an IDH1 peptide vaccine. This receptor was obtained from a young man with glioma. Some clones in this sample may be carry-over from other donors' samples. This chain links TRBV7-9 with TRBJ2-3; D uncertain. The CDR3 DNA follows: TGTGCCAGCACCAAAGGTAACAGCCTCACAGATACGCAGTATTTT. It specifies CASTKGNSLTDTQYF.